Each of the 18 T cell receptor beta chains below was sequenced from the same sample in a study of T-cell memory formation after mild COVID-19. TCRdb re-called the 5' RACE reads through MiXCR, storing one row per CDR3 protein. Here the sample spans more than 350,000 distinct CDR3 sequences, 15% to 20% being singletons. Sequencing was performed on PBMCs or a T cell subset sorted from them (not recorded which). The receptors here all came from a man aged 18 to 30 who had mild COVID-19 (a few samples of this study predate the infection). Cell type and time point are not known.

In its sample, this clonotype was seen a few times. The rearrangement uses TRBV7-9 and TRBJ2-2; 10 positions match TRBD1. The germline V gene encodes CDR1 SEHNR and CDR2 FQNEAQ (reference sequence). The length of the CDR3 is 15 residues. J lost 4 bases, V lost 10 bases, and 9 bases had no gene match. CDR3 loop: CATRQGAGSTGELFF. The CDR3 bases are TGTGCCACTCGACAGGGGGCCGGGTCCACCGGGGAGCTGTTTTTT.

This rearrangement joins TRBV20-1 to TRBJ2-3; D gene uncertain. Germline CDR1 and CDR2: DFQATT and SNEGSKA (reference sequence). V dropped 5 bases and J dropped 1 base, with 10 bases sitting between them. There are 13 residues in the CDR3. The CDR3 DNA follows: TGCAGTGCTCCGGTAGGCGGCACAGATACGCAGTATTTT. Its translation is CSAPVGGTDTQYF.

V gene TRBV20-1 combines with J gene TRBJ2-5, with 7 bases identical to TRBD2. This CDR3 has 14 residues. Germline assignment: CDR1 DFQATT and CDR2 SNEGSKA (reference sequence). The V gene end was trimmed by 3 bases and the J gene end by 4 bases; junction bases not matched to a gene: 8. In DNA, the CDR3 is TGCAGTGCTAGTGATCTGGGGAGGGGAGAGACCCAGTACTTC. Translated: CSASDLGRGETQYF.

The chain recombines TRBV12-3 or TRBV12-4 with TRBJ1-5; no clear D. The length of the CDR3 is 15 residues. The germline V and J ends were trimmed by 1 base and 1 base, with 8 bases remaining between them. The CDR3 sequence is CASSLEPNSNQPQHF. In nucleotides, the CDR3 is TGTGCCAGCAGTTTAGAACCGAACAGCAATCAGCCCCAGCATTTT.

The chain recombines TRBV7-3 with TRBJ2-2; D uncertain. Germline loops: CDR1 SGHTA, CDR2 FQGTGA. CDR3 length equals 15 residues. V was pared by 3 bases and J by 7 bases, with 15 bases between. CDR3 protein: CASSFSLGRGGELFF. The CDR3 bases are TGTGCCAGCAGCTTTTCCTTAGGTCGAGGCGGGGAGCTGTTTTTT.

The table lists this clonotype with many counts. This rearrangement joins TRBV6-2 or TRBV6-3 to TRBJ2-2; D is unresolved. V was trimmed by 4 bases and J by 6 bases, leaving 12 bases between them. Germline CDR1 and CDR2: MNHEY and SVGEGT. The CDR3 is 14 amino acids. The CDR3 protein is CASSLVVPPGELFF. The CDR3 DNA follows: TGTGCCAGCAGTTTGGTGGTTCCCCCCGGGGAGCTGTTTTTT.

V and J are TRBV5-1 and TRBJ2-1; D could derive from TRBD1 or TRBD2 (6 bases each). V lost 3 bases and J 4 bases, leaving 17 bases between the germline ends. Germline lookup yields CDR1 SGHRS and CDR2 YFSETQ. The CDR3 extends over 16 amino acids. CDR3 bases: TGCGCCAGCAGCTACACAGAAGGAGGGGGATACAATGAGCAGTTCTTC. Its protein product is CASSYTEGGGYNEQFF.

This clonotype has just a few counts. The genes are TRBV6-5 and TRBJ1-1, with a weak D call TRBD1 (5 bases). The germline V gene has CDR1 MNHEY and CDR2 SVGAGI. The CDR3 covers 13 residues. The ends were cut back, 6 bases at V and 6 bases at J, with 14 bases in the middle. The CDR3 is CASRPTGGPEAFF. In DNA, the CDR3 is TGTGCCAGCAGACCTACGGGGGGACCTGAAGCTTTCTTT.

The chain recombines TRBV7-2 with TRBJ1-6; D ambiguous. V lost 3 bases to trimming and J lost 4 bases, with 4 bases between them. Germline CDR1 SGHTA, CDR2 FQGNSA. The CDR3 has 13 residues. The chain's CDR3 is CASSFGYNSPLHF. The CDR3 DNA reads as TGTGCCAGCAGCTTCGGGTATAATTCACCCCTCCACTTT. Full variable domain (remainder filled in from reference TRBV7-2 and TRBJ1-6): GAGVSQSPSNKVTEKGKDVELRCDPISGHTALYWYRQSLGQGLEFLIYFQGNSAPDKSGLPSDRFSAERTGGSVSTLTIQRTQQEDSAVYLCASSFGYNSPLHFGNGTRLTVT.

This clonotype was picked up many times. CDR3 DNA: TGTGCCAGCAGCTTAGTGCTGAACACTGAAGCTTTCTTT. It is translated as CASSLVLNTEAFF. This chain uses TRBV7-9 with TRBJ1-1, with no clear D. V lost 1 base to trimming and J lost 0 bases, with 3 bases between them. Germline CDR1 and CDR2: SEHNR and FQNEAQ (reference sequence). This CDR3 has 13 amino acids.

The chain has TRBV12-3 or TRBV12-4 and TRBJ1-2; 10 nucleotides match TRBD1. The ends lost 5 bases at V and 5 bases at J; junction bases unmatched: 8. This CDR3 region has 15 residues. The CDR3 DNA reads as TGTGCCAGCAGTGTAGACAGGGGGCGTTGGTATGGCTACACCTTC. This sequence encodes CASSVDRGRWYGYTF.

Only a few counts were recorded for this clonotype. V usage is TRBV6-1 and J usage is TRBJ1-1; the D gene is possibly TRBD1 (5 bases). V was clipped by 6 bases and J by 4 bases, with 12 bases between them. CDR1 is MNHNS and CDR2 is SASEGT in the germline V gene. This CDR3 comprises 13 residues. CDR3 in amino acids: CASSDVGGTEAFF. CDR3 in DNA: TGTGCCAGCAGCGACGTGGGGGGCACTGAAGCTTTCTTT.

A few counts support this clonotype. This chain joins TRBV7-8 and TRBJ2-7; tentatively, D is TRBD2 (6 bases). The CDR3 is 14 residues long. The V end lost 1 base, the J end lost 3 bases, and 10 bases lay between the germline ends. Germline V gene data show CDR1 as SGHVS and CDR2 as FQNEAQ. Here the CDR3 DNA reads TGTGCCAGCAGCTTAGTGTTGGGGGGCTACGAGCAGTACTTC. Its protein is CASSLVLGGYEQYF.

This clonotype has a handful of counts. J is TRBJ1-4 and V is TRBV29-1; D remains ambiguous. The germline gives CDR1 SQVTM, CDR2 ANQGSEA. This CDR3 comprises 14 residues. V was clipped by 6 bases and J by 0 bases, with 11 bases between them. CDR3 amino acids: CSVAPEATNEKLFF. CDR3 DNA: TGCAGCGTGGCCCCAGAGGCAACTAATGAAAAACTGTTTTTT.

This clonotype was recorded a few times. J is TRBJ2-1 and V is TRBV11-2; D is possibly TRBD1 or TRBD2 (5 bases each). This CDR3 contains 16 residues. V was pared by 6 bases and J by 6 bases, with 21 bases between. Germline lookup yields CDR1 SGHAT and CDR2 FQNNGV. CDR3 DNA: TGTGCCAGCAGTACCTTCCGGGACCCCTCCGGCAATGAGCAGTTCTTC. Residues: CASSTFRDPSGNEQFF. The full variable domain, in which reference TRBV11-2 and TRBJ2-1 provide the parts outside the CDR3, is EAGVAQSPRYKIIEKRQSVAFWCNPISGHATLYWYQQILGQGPKLLIQFQNNGVVDDSQLPKDRFSAERLKGVDSTLKIQPAKLEDSAVYLCASSTFRDPSGNEQFFGPGTRLTVL.

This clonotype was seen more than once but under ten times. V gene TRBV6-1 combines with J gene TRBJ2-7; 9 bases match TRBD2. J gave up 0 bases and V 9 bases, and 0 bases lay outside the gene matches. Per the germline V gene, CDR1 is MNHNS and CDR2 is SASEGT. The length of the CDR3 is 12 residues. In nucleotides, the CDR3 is TGTGCCAGTAGCGGGAGCTCCTACGAGCAGTACGTC. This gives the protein CASSGSSYEQYV.

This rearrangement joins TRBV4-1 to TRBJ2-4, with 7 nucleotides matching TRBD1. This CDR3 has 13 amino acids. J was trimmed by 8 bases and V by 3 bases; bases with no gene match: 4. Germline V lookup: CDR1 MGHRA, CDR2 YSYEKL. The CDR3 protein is CASSHQGVDIQYF. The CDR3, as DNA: TGCGCCAGCAGCCATCAGGGGGTGGACATTCAGTACTTC.

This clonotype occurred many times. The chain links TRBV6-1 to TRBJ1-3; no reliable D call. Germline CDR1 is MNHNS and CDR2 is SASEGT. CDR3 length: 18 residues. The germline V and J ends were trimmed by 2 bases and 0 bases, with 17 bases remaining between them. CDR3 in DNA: TGTGCCAGCAGTGAATACTGGAGGAAGGCCGCCTCTGGAAACACCATATATTTT. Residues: CASSEYWRKAASGNTIYF.